The rows below give T cell receptor beta chains drawn from one sample of a study of cytomegalovirus exposure and HLA in healthy donors. Sequencing used immunoSEQ multiplex PCR; TCRdb keeps in-frame clones, though not all of them. The sample holds some 180,000 clones. Sequenced input: PBMCs. The source is a man aged 30 to 45 in good health and CMV-seronegative. Both conserved end residues are part of each CDR3.

J,V,CDR3
TRBJ1-1,TRBV2,CASSLNRSPGSAFF
TRBJ2-3,TRBV11-2,CASSLRGLADTQYF
TRBJ1-1,TRBV6-6,CASRTGGVGNTEAFF
TRBJ2-2,TRBV7-2,CATPLFAGETGELFF
TRBJ2-7,TRBV6-4,CASIPPGQGCYEQYF
TRBJ1-4,TRBV10-3,CAISESGLAGLAKLFF
TRBJ1-5,TRBV6-1,CASSEVWGRTVRQPQHF
TRBJ2-1,TRBV5-4,CASSLLRAISYNEQFF
TRBJ2-1,TRBV10-3,CAISESPTSVGEQFF
TRBJ1-2,TRBV27,CASSFRQGRGYTF
TRBJ1-1,TRBV19,CASIQGNTEAFF
TRBJ1-1,TRBV28,CASSSGQGMNTEAFF
TRBJ2-7,TRBV28,CASSLARYEQYF
TRBJ1-5,TRBV4-1,CASSQVLSGSNQPQHF
TRBJ2-7,TRBV10-1,CASSESVLANEQYF
TRBJ1-2,TRBV10-3,CAISELGSGGSDYGYTF
TRBJ2-7,TRBV9,CASSPWDRGLYEQYF
TRBJ1-2,TRBV19,CASSPGTGGIYGYTF
TRBJ2-7,TRBV19,CASSKTFSYEQYF
TRBJ2-3,TRBV9,CASSPGTSGAEDTQYF
TRBJ2-1,TRBV5-6,CASTPAGGPPNEQFF
TRBJ1-1,TRBV18,CASSPRAGDTEAFF
TRBJ1-2,TRBV4-3,CASSQDGTGEGYGYTF
TRBJ1-4,TRBV29-1,CSVGTGANEKLFF
TRBJ2-3,TRBV27,CASSSSSSSPDTQYF
TRBJ2-1,TRBV7-9,CASSPNYLAGYNEQFF
TRBJ1-1,TRBV29-1,CSANTRGQNTEAFF
TRBJ1-2,TRBV28,CASSGGGQGINGYTF
TRBJ2-7,TRBV19,CASSRQAGVPGEQYF
TRBJ1-3,TRBV9,CASTPRENRNTIYF
TRBJ2-1,TRBV21-1,CASSGQGDLSGQVHSYNEQFF
TRBJ2-7,TRBV6-5,CASSLQGGGSYEQYF
TRBJ2-7,TRBV5-1,CASSWTGATYEQYF
TRBJ1-1,TRBV27,CASSQDRGLPNTEAFF
TRBJ2-7,TRBV27,CASSPGRGAGGGLDEQYF
TRBJ2-5,TRBV5-4,CASSARDSRETQYF
TRBJ2-2,TRBV19,CASSIRHGSSYTGELFF
TRBJ1-1,TRBV10-3,CAISEGVTGNTEAFF
TRBJ2-5,TRBV7-7,CASSYGLAGGGETQYF
TRBJ1-2,TRBV5-1,CASSFADRGQGYGYTF
TRBJ2-5,TRBV28,CASTRDRGWETQYF
TRBJ2-7,TRBV18,CASSPSDEQYF
TRBJ2-1,TRBV2,CASRPRTSGPGYEQFF
TRBJ2-1,TRBV6-6,CASSGDRESYNEQFF
TRBJ1-5,TRBV5-1,CASSRSGLDQPQHF
TRBJ2-2,TRBV7-7,CASSSTYGNTGELFF
TRBJ2-7,TRBV6-5,CASSYSGQGYYEQYF
TRBJ1-5,TRBV7-2,CASSRQVFSGNQPQHF
TRBJ1-2,TRBV6-1,CASSASNTGNYGYTF
TRBJ2-4,TRBV27,CASSTLGKGLAGAKNIQYF
TRBJ1-2,TRBV20-1,CSAREHRGHTF
TRBJ2-5,TRBV28,CASSSGQGAGETQYF
TRBJ2-7,TRBV7-9,CASSLAVSAYEQYF
TRBJ1-1,TRBV27,CASSLRGSTGQGDLNTEAFF
TRBJ1-1,TRBV28,CASSSDRVGEAFF